The 10 T cell receptor beta chains presented below share a single source sample, sequenced in a study of T cell clones after liver transplantation. Using immunoSEQ multiplex PCR, the repertoire was profiled, and TCRdb retains in-frame clones only, with some absent. In the table there are about 80,000 clones, around four fifths of which are singletons. This sample comprised CD4+ T cells from blood, obtained 45 to 46 months after liver transplant. These receptors were obtained from a human patient who received a liver transplant. Some T cells may be transferred from the graft donor.

CDR3 in amino acids: CASSFRRDNEQFF. As DNA, the CDR3 is TGTGCCAGCAGCTTCAGACGGGACAATGAGCAGTTCTTC. The V and J genes are TRBV7-2 and TRBJ2-1; the D is unclear. This CDR3 is built from 13 residues. Trimming shortened V by 3 bases and J by 5 bases, and 8 bases separated the two germline ends. Germline V gene data show CDR1 as SGHTA and CDR2 as FQGNSA.

The V call is TRBV18, the J call TRBJ2-4, with no clear D. The CDR3 extends over 16 amino acids. Germline V gene sequence: CDR1 KGHSH, CDR2 LQKENI. The ends were cut back, 3 bases at V and 0 bases at J, with 12 bases in the middle. CDR3 region: CASSPSETLAKNIQYF. CDR3 coding DNA: TGTGCCAGCTCACCGAGCGAAACCCTAGCCAAAAACATTCAGTACTTC.

This chain joins TRBV19 and TRBJ2-7; 8 nucleotides agree with TRBD2. Germline-derived CDR1 and CDR2 are LNHDA and SQIVND (reference sequence). The CDR3 runs to 15 residues. The V gene end was trimmed by 1 base and the J gene end by 7 bases; junction bases not matched to a gene: 9. The CDR3 spells CASSIGAGGGVEQYF. The DNA for the CDR3 is TGTGCCAGTAGTATAGGTGCGGGAGGAGGAGTGGAGCAGTACTTC.

The sample holds many counts of this clone. The rearrangement joins TRBV2 to TRBJ2-5; the D gene is possibly TRBD2 (6 bases). Trimming pared 3 bases from V and 0 bases from J, leaving 8 bases between. The germline gives CDR1 SNHLY, CDR2 FYNNEI. This CDR3 has 14 amino acids. The CDR3 reads CASSDREYQETQYF. The CDR3 DNA reads as TGTGCCAGCAGTGATCGGGAGTACCAAGAGACCCAGTACTTC.

The chain joins TRBV18 to TRBJ1-5, with TRBD1 identical over 8 bases. This CDR3 contains 14 residues. The J segment lost 9 bases and the V segment lost 3 bases, leaving 7 bases of the junction unmatched. Germline CDR1 and CDR2: KGHSH and LQKENI. The CDR3 reads CASSPDRVGWPQHF. The CDR3 DNA sequence: TGTGCCAGCTCACCGGACAGGGTGGGATGGCCCCAGCATTTT.

This clone was seen a single time. The chain is built from TRBV10-3 and TRBJ2-3, with TRBD1 matching over 7 bases. CDR1 is ENHRY and CDR2 is SYGVKD in the germline V gene. The CDR3 sequence is 15 residues long. The V gene end was trimmed by 5 bases and the J gene end by 5 bases; junction bases not matched to a gene: 10. In DNA form, the CDR3 reads TGTGCCATCAGTCTCTTACTAACAGGGGAAGATACGCAGTATTTT. It is translated as CAISLLLTGEDTQYF.

The chain joins TRBV28 to TRBJ2-1; 9 nucleotides agree with TRBD1. Germline loops: CDR1 MDHEN, CDR2 SYDVKM. After removal of 5 bases from V and 0 bases from J, the junction contained 5 bases not matched to a gene. The CDR3 consists of 16 residues. The CDR3 reads CASSTWTGVSYNEQFF. The CDR3 bases are TGTGCCAGCAGTACATGGACAGGGGTCTCCTACAATGAGCAGTTCTTC.

The chain combines TRBV6-5 with TRBJ1-2, with D possibly TRBD1 on 6 matching bases. The CDR3 sequence is 13 residues long. Trimming cost V 5 bases and J 14 bases, with 21 bases left between them. Germline assignment: CDR1 MNHEY and CDR2 SVGAGI. This CDR3 is CASSLRDQGGHTF. CDR3 coding DNA: TGTGCCAGCAGTCTCCGGGACCAAGGGGGGCATACCTTC.

This clone was picked up one time. Other DNA sequences in the same sample also yield this CDR3. The V and J genes are TRBV9 and TRBJ2-1; D gene ambiguous. V was shortened by 2 bases and J by 3 bases, with 6 bases between the two germline ends. Looked up from germline, CDR1 is SGDLS and CDR2 is YYNGEE. This CDR3 is built from 13 residues. CDR3 protein: CASSVLGYNEQFF. DNA for the CDR3: TGTGCCAGCAGCGTTTTGGGCTACAATGAGCAGTTCTTC.

J is TRBJ2-1 and V is TRBV7-3; the match to TRBD2 covers 8 bases. There are 16 residues in the CDR3. Germline assignment: CDR1 SGHTA and CDR2 FQGTGA. The ends lost 5 bases at V and 6 bases at J; junction bases unmatched: 12. CDR3 in amino acids: CASSPSAAGAVNEQFF. For the CDR3, the DNA is TGTGCCAGCAGCCCCTCCGCAGCGGGAGCCGTCAATGAGCAGTTCTTC.